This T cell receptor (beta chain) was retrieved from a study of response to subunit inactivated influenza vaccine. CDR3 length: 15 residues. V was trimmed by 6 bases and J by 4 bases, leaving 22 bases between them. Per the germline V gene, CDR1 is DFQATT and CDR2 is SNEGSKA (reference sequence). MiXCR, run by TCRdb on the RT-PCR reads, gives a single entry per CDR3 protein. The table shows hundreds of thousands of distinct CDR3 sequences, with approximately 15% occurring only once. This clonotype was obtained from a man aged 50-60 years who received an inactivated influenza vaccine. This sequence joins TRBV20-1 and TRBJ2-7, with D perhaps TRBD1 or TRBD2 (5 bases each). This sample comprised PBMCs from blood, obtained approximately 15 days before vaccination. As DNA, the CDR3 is TGCAGTGCCCCTCTTGGGTCGCACGGGGCTTACGAGCAGTACTTC. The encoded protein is CSAPLGSHGAYEQYF.